What follows are 24 T cell receptor beta chains derived from one specimen sequenced in a study of blood T cell repertoires in COVID-19. TCRdb keeps only in-frame clones here, not all; method: immunoSEQ multiplex PCR. This sample has approximately 260,000 clones, with 85% found just once. Input material: PBMCs or T cells enriched from blood (not recorded which). The receptors were sampled from a woman aged 50 to 60 who had been exposed to COVID-19.

The table lists this clone with a few counts. The rearrangement joins TRBV2 to TRBJ2-7; no clear D gene. Germline V gene data show CDR1 as SNHLY and CDR2 as FYNNEI. Trimming took 8 bases from V and 2 from J, leaving 7 bases between them. The CDR3 length is 11 residues. The CDR3 loop reads CASEAAYEQYF. The CDR3 DNA follows: TGTGCCAGCGAAGCCGCCTACGAGCAGTACTTC.

The CDR3 nucleotides are TGCGCCAGCAGCCTAATGCTTACCGGGGAGCTGTTTTTT. As protein: CASSLMLTGELFF. This chain uses TRBV5-1 with TRBJ2-2; D unclear. The V end lost 4 bases, the J end lost 5 bases, and 9 bases lay between the germline ends. This CDR3 is 13 amino acids long. Per germline, CDR1 SGHRS and CDR2 YFSETQ.

The rearrangement joins TRBV15 to TRBJ1-5; 7 bases are a match to TRBD1. The CDR3 length is 15 residues. J lost 6 bases, V lost 5 bases, and 10 bases had no gene match. The germline CDR1 and CDR2 sequences are LNHNV and YYDKDF (reference sequence). DNA of the CDR3: TGTGCCACCAGCCAGTGGGGGACAGAAGGTCAGCCCCAGCATTTT. Amino acid sequence: CATSQWGTEGQPQHF.

This clone was detected only once. The genes are TRBV5-4 and TRBJ2-5, with 7 bases fitting TRBD1. Per germline, CDR1 SGHNT and CDR2 YYREEE (reference sequence). CDR3 length equals 13 residues. J was trimmed by 5 bases and V by 3 bases; bases with no gene match: 4. CDR3 in amino acids: CASSSTGVETQYF. In DNA, the CDR3 is TGTGCCAGCAGCTCCACAGGGGTCGAGACCCAGTACTTC.

The CDR3 nucleotides read TGTGCCAGCAGCTTAGAAGGGCCAGGGGGAAACACCGGGGAGCTGTTTTTT. It yields the protein CASSLEGPGGNTGELFF. The rearrangement uses TRBV13 and TRBJ2-2; TRBD1 agrees at 7 bases. Trimming at V came to 1 base and at J to 2 bases, leaving 7 bases not matched to a gene. CDR1 is PRHDT, CDR2 FYEKMQ, per germline (reference sequence). The CDR3 is made up of 17 amino acids.

The J gene is TRBJ1-6, the V gene TRBV4-3; the D gene is possibly TRBD1 (5 bases). Trimming took 0 bases from V and 7 from J, leaving 10 bases between them. This CDR3 contains 15 residues. Germline CDR1 and CDR2: LGHNA and YSLEER. The DNA of the CDR3 is TGCGCCAGCAGCCAAGAAGGGGTGACCAATTCACCCCTCCACTTT. It specifies CASSQEGVTNSPLHF.

V gene TRBV29-1 combines with J gene TRBJ1-2; 11 nucleotides align to TRBD1. J lost 6 bases, V lost 7 bases, and 10 bases had no gene match. Germline lookup yields CDR1 SQVTM and CDR2 ANQGSEA. The CDR3 contains 14 residues. The DNA of the CDR3 is TGCAGCGGGCCCGGACAGGGGGCTTTTCATGGCTACACCTTC. This encodes CSGPGQGAFHGYTF.

The chain carries TRBV24-1 and TRBJ2-7; the D is unclear. The germline V and J ends were trimmed by 4 bases and 4 bases, with 4 bases remaining between them. The CDR3 contains 11 residues. Germline V CDR1 and CDR2: KGHDR, SFDVKD. As DNA, the CDR3 is TGTGCCACCAGTGACGGTTACGAGCAGTACTTC. Translation gives CATSDGYEQYF.

The chain is built from TRBV9 and TRBJ2-6, with 7 bases identical to TRBD2. Trimming at V came to 0 bases and at J to 0 bases, leaving 6 bases not matched to a gene. The germline CDR1 and CDR2 sequences are SGDLS and YYNGEE. The CDR3 has 18 residues. CDR3 coding DNA: TGTGCCAGCAGCGTAGAGGGAGGGATGGTCTCTGGGGCCAACGTCCTGACTTTC. This encodes CASSVEGGMVSGANVLTF.

The chain carries TRBV6-2 or TRBV6-3 and TRBJ2-7, with D tentatively TRBD1 (6 bases). The germline V and J ends were trimmed by 2 bases and 5 bases, with 16 bases remaining between them. The CDR3 extends over 15 amino acids. Looked up from germline, CDR1 is MNHEY and CDR2 is SVGEGT. The CDR3 bases are TGTGCCAGCAGTTACACCCGGAAACAGGGCCACGAGCAGTACTTC. As protein: CASSYTRKQGHEQYF.

This clone was recorded many times. The J gene is TRBJ2-2, the V gene TRBV4-3; 8 nucleotides line up with TRBD1. Germline loops: CDR1 LGHNA, CDR2 YSLEER. V lost 6 bases to trimming and J lost 4 bases; unmatched junction nucleotides: 7. The CDR3 contains 15 residues. DNA for the CDR3: TGCGCCAGCAGTCCTGTTACAGGGGGCACCGGGGAGCTGTTTTTT. Protein: CASSPVTGGTGELFF.

The J gene is TRBJ1-1, the V gene TRBV10-3; 11 nucleotides align to TRBD1. J was trimmed by 1 base and V by 6 bases; bases with no gene match: 7. Germline V gene sequence: CDR1 ENHRY, CDR2 SYGVKD. CDR3 length equals 16 residues. The CDR3 protein is CAIRTPGQGGNTEAFF. The CDR3 bases are TGTGCCATCAGGACTCCGGGACAGGGGGGGAACACTGAAGCTTTCTTT.

This chain uses TRBV7-2 with TRBJ1-1, with TRBD1 matching 9 bases. The germline V gene has CDR1 SGHTA and CDR2 FQGNSA. V lost 5 bases to trimming and J lost 0 bases; unmatched junction nucleotides: 4. CDR3 length: 15 residues. The CDR3 sequence is CASSEDRGMNTEAFF. Written as DNA, the CDR3 is TGTGCCAGCAGCGAGGACAGGGGCATGAACACTGAAGCTTTCTTT.

This clone has just a few counts. The V gene is TRBV27, the J gene TRBJ1-1; no definite D call. CDR3 length: 13 residues. V was clipped by 8 bases and J by 2 bases, with 12 bases between them. CDR1 is MNHEY and CDR2 is SMNVEV in the germline V gene (reference sequence). DNA for the CDR3: TGTGCCAGCGCCTTACGGGGAAACACTGAAGCTTTCTTT. Its translation is CASALRGNTEAFF.

The J gene is TRBJ1-5, the V gene TRBV24-1, with a tentative D call TRBD1 (5 bases). Deletions cut 1 base from V and 5 bases from J, with 8 bases between. Germline values: CDR1 KGHDR, CDR2 SFDVKD. The CDR3 sequence is 14 residues long. In DNA, the CDR3 is TGTGCCACCAGTGATTTAGACAGTGATCAGCCCCAGCATTTT. Amino acids: CATSDLDSDQPQHF.

This sequence joins TRBV30 and TRBJ2-3; TRBD1 is a possible D gene (5 bases). This CDR3 has 12 residues. The V end was cut by 1 base, the J end by 5 bases, with 7 bases between. CDR1 and CDR2 (germline): GTSNPN, SVGIG (reference sequence). In nucleotides, the CDR3 is TGTGCCTGGAGTGATACAGGAGATACGCAGTATTTT. Its translation is CAWSDTGDTQYF.

This chain uses TRBV3-1 (or the pseudogene TRBV3-2) with TRBJ2-3; 7 bases are a match to TRBD2. The CDR3 is 16 amino acids. V trimming: 3 bases; J trimming: 5 bases; junction bases outside the gene matches: 11. In germline, CDR1 is LGHDT, CDR2 YNNKEL (reference sequence). The CDR3 DNA reads TGTGCCAGCAGCCACAACGAACGGCGGGGGAGAGATACGCAGTATTTT. Amino acid sequence: CASSHNERRGRDTQYF.

This chain links TRBV6-1 with TRBJ2-7; D unclear. CDR3 size: 14 residues. The V end was cut by 6 bases, the J end by 1 base, with 13 bases between. Germline lookup yields CDR1 MNHNS and CDR2 SASEGT. In nucleotides, the CDR3 is TGTGCCAGCAGCCGTTCCTCACAGTCCTACGAGCAGTACTTC. This translates into CASSRSSQSYEQYF.

Points on this clone: Other nucleotide sequences in the sample specify the same CDR3. J is TRBJ1-1 and V is TRBV5-8; D is unclear. Between the trimmed V and J ends, which lost 0 bases and 4 bases, there was a span of 7 bases. Per the germline V gene, CDR1 is SGHTS and CDR2 is YDEGEE. This CDR3 spans 13 amino acids. This CDR3 is CASSLDRATEAFF. CDR3 DNA sequence: TGTGCCAGCAGCTTGGACAGAGCCACTGAAGCTTTCTTT.

The V and J genes are TRBV19 and TRBJ1-2; no definite D call. V gave up 8 bases and J gave up 0 bases, with 13 bases separating them. The germline gives CDR1 LNHDA, CDR2 SQIVND (reference sequence). The CDR3 has 14 amino acids. CDR3 nucleotides: TGTGCCAGTGCCGGGGTACCAGCTAACTATGGCTACACCTTC. Translated, it gives CASAGVPANYGYTF.

The CDR3 nucleotides are TGTGCCAGCAGTTATTTAGGGACAGGGGGACACACTGAAGCTTTCTTT. It is translated as CASSYLGTGGHTEAFF. This rearrangement joins TRBV6-5 to TRBJ1-1, with 11 bases matching TRBD1. This CDR3 comprises 16 residues. Per germline, CDR1 MNHEY and CDR2 SVGAGI. With V trimmed by 3 bases and J by 3 bases, 6 bases remained unmatched.

V is TRBV5-4 and J is TRBJ2-3; no reliable D call. V lost 8 bases and J 2 bases, leaving 12 bases between the germline ends. Germline lookup yields CDR1 SGHNT and CDR2 YYREEE (reference sequence). The CDR3 loop spans 13 amino acids. The CDR3 DNA follows: TGTGCCAGGCACTTAACTCCCACAGATACGCAGTATTTT. Protein: CARHLTPTDTQYF.

The CDR3 spells CASSPTGRSGNTIYF. The CDR3 DNA sequence: TGTGCCAGCAGCCCGACAGGGAGGTCTGGAAACACCATATATTTT. The rearrangement links TRBV7-2 to TRBJ1-3, with 7 bases lining up with TRBD1. Unmatched junction bases numbered 5, after V lost 5 bases and J lost 1 base. The CDR3 is 15 amino acids. The germline V gene has CDR1 SGHTA and CDR2 FQGNSA.

The chain is built from TRBV7-2 and TRBJ2-7, with 10 bases matching TRBD2. Per germline, CDR1 SGHTA and CDR2 FQGNSA. The CDR3 covers 14 residues. Trimming removed 6 bases from V and 4 bases from J; junction bases left unmatched: 6. The CDR3 coding sequence is TGTGCCAGCAGATCTCCTAGCGGGGGATACGAGCAGTACTTC. Translating gives CASRSPSGGYEQYF.